Each of the 32 T cell receptor beta chains below was sequenced from the same sample in a study of OX40 agonist ivuxolimab in advanced cancers. The table came from immunoSEQ multiplex PCR; TCRdb's copy has only in-frame clones and leaves some out. The sample lists some 14,000 clones, roughly three quarters seen once, with under 40% in the top ten. The sequencing here drew on CD4+ or CD8+ T cells sorted from blood, taken in a trial of the OX40 agonist ivuxolimab. Receptors were obtained from an adult with an advanced solid tumor such as melanoma, head and neck, liver or kidney cancer.

The rearrangement links TRBV19 to TRBJ1-1; no clear D gene. CDR1 and CDR2 from the germline V gene are LNHDA and SQIVND (reference sequence). The V end was cut by 6 bases, the J end by 0 bases, with 14 bases between. This CDR3 is 15 amino acids long. In DNA, the CDR3 is TGTGCCAGTAGGGTAATTATAGGAATGAACACTGAAGCTTTCTTT. Amino acid sequence: CASRVIIGMNTEAFF.

The chain employs TRBV27 and TRBJ1-6; the match to TRBD1 covers 10 bases. The CDR3 extends over 14 amino acids. Germline V gene data show CDR1 as MNHEY and CDR2 as SMNVEV (reference sequence). The ends lost 3 bases at V and 10 bases at J; junction bases unmatched: 3. The CDR3 bases are TGTGCCAGCAGTTTCCCGGACAGGGGGTCACCCCTCCACTTT. It encodes CASSFPDRGSPLHF.

V usage is TRBV27 and J usage is TRBJ2-5, with 7 bases matching TRBD1. The J call may be faulty, since TRBJ2-7 better matches the DNA end. The CDR3 has 15 residues. Germline loops: CDR1 MNHEY, CDR2 SMNVEV (reference sequence). The CDR3, as DNA: TGTGCCAGCAGCGGGACCGGGACAGCAATTTACGAGCAGTACTTC. Translation gives CASSGTGTAIYEQYF.

The chain has TRBV11-3 and TRBJ2-2; either TRBD1 or TRBD2 may supply D (5 bases each). The CDR3 runs to 15 residues. Germline V CDR1 and CDR2: SGHNT, YENEEA. With 5 bases removed from V and 0 bases from J, the gap between germline ends came to 10 bases. The CDR3 loop reads CASSPLGANTGELFF. CDR3 in DNA: TGTGCCAGCAGCCCACTAGGGGCGAACACCGGGGAGCTGTTTTTT.

This chain links TRBV7-9 with TRBJ2-7; perhaps TRBD1 as D (5 bases). The CDR3 is made up of 18 amino acids. Trimming shortened V by 0 bases and J by 1 base, and 19 bases separated the two germline ends. Germline V gene sequence: CDR1 SEHNR, CDR2 FQNEAQ (reference sequence). As DNA, the CDR3 is TGTGCCAGCAGCTTAGCATATGCTGACAGCTTTAAATCCTACGAGCAGTACTTC. This translates into CASSLAYADSFKSYEQYF.

The V gene is TRBV5-4, the J gene TRBJ2-7; D may be TRBD1 (6 bases). This CDR3 has 14 residues. Trimming stripped 0 bases from V and 4 bases from J, with 11 bases between. CDR1 SGHNT and CDR2 YYREEE come from the germline V gene (reference sequence). Here the CDR3 reads CASSLAGTLYEQYF. In nucleotides, the CDR3 is TGTGCCAGCAGCTTGGCCGGGACACTATACGAGCAGTACTTC.

Of note for this clone: A read error may account for a junction end that differs from germline. The V gene is TRBV7-7, the J gene TRBJ2-7; unclear D gene. The length of the CDR3 is 13 residues. CDR1 SSHAT and CDR2 FNYEAQ come from the germline V gene (reference sequence). The CDR3 loop reads CASSLWANYEQYF. CDR3 DNA sequence: TGTGCTAGCAGCTTATGGGCTAACTACGAGCAGTACTTC.

The chain combines TRBV27 with TRBJ2-5; D tentatively fits TRBD1 or TRBD2 (7 bases each). From germline, CDR1 is MNHEY and CDR2 SMNVEV (reference sequence). CDR3 length equals 15 residues. The V end lost 9 bases, the J end lost 7 bases, and 24 bases lay between the germline ends. The CDR3 protein is CASSAGDSGISTQYF. The CDR3 region has the DNA TGTGCCAGTTCGGCCGGGGACAGCGGGATATCGACCCAGTACTTC.

The V call is TRBV7-8, the J call TRBJ2-7, with a possible D match to TRBD1 (6 bases). The CDR3 is made up of 15 amino acids. The ends were cut back, 4 bases at V and 0 bases at J, with 13 bases in the middle. The germline V gene has CDR1 SGHVS and CDR2 FQNEAQ. CDR3 sequence reads: CASSSDRRSSYEQYF. In nucleotides, the CDR3 is TGTGCCAGCAGCTCCGACAGGAGAAGCTCCTACGAGCAGTACTTC.

V gene TRBV27 combines with J gene TRBJ2-7; D is uncertain. V lost 5 bases and J 7 bases, leaving 15 bases between the germline ends. CDR1 and CDR2 (germline): MNHEY, SMNVEV (reference sequence). CDR3 length: 13 amino acids. The CDR3 region is CASSLTFPLEQYF. The DNA of the CDR3 is TGTGCCAGCAGTCTCACGTTCCCCCTGGAGCAGTACTTC.

This clone was counted a few times. This chain connects TRBV7-9 to TRBJ1-5; D not resolved. The V end was cut by 4 bases, the J end by 7 bases, with 8 bases between. The CDR3 is 12 amino acids. Looked up from germline, CDR1 is SEHNR and CDR2 is FQNEAQ (reference sequence). In DNA, the CDR3 is TGTGCCAGCAGCTATTTACAACAGCCCCAGCATTTT. It encodes CASSYLQQPQHF.

The chain joins TRBV7-9 to TRBJ2-3; a possible D gene is TRBD2 (6 bases). V lost 5 bases and J lost 3, with 12 bases in between. The germline V gene has CDR1 SEHNR and CDR2 FQNEAQ (reference sequence). CDR3 length: 14 amino acids. The CDR3 sequence: CASSLPSVTDTQYF. The CDR3 DNA sequence: TGTGCCAGCAGCCTACCTAGCGTGACAGATACGCAGTATTTT.

The gene calls are TRBV6-6 and TRBJ2-7; D remains unclear. Trimming pared 10 bases from V and 5 bases from J, leaving 21 bases between. The CDR3 consists of 14 residues. Germline V gene lookup returns CDR1 MNHNY and CDR2 SVGAGI (reference sequence). The CDR3 region has the DNA TGTGCCACCACTGGGGTCGGGCCTTTGGACGAGCAGTACTTC. Translated: CATTGVGPLDEQYF.

V gene TRBV27 combines with J gene TRBJ1-4; 8 bases line up with TRBD1. CDR1 and CDR2 from the germline V gene are MNHEY and SMNVEV (reference sequence). Trimming took 5 bases from V and 6 from J; bases not matched to a gene: 5. The CDR3 is 14 amino acids. This chain's CDR3 is CASSTTGDDEKLFF. CDR3 sequence (DNA): TGTGCCAGCAGTACGACAGGGGATGATGAAAAACTGTTTTTT.

Here the CDR3 DNA reads TGTGCCAGCAGCCCAGGACAGAGGCAGTACTTC. This sequence encodes CASSPGQRQYF. The rearrangement uses TRBV6-6 and TRBJ2-7; a possible D gene is TRBD1 (6 bases). The V gene's germline CDR1 is MNHNY and CDR2 SVGAGI (reference sequence). Trimming left V 6 bases short and J 9 bases short, with 12 bases between. This CDR3 spans 11 amino acids.

This clone occurred once. The CDR3 DNA follows: TGTGCCAGCAGTCCGGGACAGTCTAATGAAAAACTGTTTTTT. This translates into CASSPGQSNEKLFF. The rearrangement joins TRBV7-6 to TRBJ1-4, with TRBD1 matching 7 bases. This CDR3 region has 14 residues. In germline, CDR1 is SGHVS, CDR2 FNYEAQ. After removal of 6 bases from V and 3 bases from J, the junction contained 4 bases not matched to a gene.

V gene TRBV5-5 combines with J gene TRBJ2-7; 7 bases match TRBD1. V dropped 4 bases and J dropped 3; count of bases not matched to a gene: 4. This CDR3 comprises 13 residues. Germline lookup yields CDR1 SGHKS and CDR2 YYEKEE (reference sequence). This chain's CDR3 is CASSPWTGYEQYF. The CDR3 region has the DNA TGTGCCAGCAGCCCTTGGACAGGCTACGAGCAGTACTTC.

The rearrangement links TRBV4-1 to TRBJ1-5; D is unclear. Germline V gives CDR1 MGHRA, CDR2 YSYEKL. V gave up 0 bases and J gave up 3 bases, with 12 bases separating them. The CDR3 is made up of 16 amino acids. The CDR3 region is CASSQDHLGYNQPQHF. The CDR3 region has the DNA TGCGCCAGCAGCCAAGACCATTTGGGGTACAATCAGCCCCAGCATTTT.

In its sample, this clone ranks as large. This chain links TRBV4-3 with TRBJ2-7, with 8 bases lining up with TRBD1. Germline CDR1 and CDR2: LGHNA and YSLEER. The CDR3 contains 15 residues. J gave up 6 bases and V 1 base, and 8 bases lay outside the gene matches. The CDR3 nucleotides are TGCGCCAGCAGCCAAGCAGGGGGCGGAACCGGCGAGCAGTACTTC. Amino acid sequence: CASSQAGGGTGEQYF.

This clone came up a few times. The rearrangement links TRBV7-8 to TRBJ1-3; a weak D match, TRBD1 (5 bases). CDR1 is SGHVS, CDR2 FQNEAQ, per germline. The CDR3 spans 14 residues. V lost 6 bases and J lost 1, with 10 bases in between. CDR3 sequence (DNA): TGTGCCAGCAGTCCAGGGAATTCTGGAAACACCATATATTTT. Encoded protein: CASSPGNSGNTIYF.

This clone showed up just once. J is TRBJ2-3 and V is TRBV29-1; the match to TRBD1 covers 10 bases. In germline, CDR1 is SQVTM, CDR2 ANQGSEA. The CDR3 spans 15 residues. V was pared by 7 bases and J by 0 bases, with 7 bases of the junction left unmatched. The CDR3 nucleotides are TGCAGCGCCGACGGGACAGGGGCAAGCACAGATACGCAGTATTTT. Protein: CSADGTGASTDTQYF.

The chain is built from TRBV6-5 and TRBJ1-6; TRBD1 agrees at 7 bases. CDR3 length equals 15 residues. The trim removed 6 bases at V and 7 bases at J, leaving 9 bases unmatched. Germline values: CDR1 MNHEY, CDR2 SVGAGI. The CDR3 DNA is TGTGCCAGCAGGCTACAGGGGTGGTGGAATTCACCCCTCCACTTT. Its translation is CASRLQGWWNSPLHF.

V usage is TRBV13 and J usage is TRBJ2-1; 8 nucleotides line up with TRBD1. The CDR3 consists of 13 residues. Germline V gene lookup returns CDR1 PRHDT and CDR2 FYEKMQ (reference sequence). J was trimmed by 13 bases and V by 5 bases; bases with no gene match: 10. CDR3 loop: CASSTDDRGLQFF. CDR3 DNA: TGTGCCAGCAGCACGGATGACAGGGGACTTCAGTTCTTC.

The chain recombines TRBV7-9 with TRBJ1-4; perhaps TRBD1 as D (5 bases). Looked up from germline, CDR1 is SEHNR and CDR2 is FQNEAQ (reference sequence). This CDR3 is built from 14 residues. V gave up 4 bases and J gave up 6 bases, with 12 bases separating them. The CDR3 DNA reads TGTGCCAGCAGCTCGCCGGGACTTCATGAAAAACTGTTTTTT. This gives the protein CASSSPGLHEKLFF. Based on the CDR3 plus reference TRBV7-9 and TRBJ1-4, the full variable domain is DTGVSQNPRHKITKRGQNVTFRCDPISEHNRLYWYRQTLGQGPEFLTYFQNEAQLEKSRLLSDRFSAERPKGSFSTLEIQRTEQGDSAMYLCASSSPGLHEKLFFGSGTQLSVL.

J is TRBJ2-1 and V is TRBV27; 11 nucleotides agree with TRBD2. The V gene end was trimmed by 2 bases and the J gene end by 9 bases; junction bases not matched to a gene: 9. Germline assignment: CDR1 MNHEY and CDR2 SMNVEV (reference sequence). This CDR3 comprises 16 residues. The DNA of the CDR3 is TGTGCCAGCAGTTTAGTTTTAGCGGGGGGGTTTAGTGAGCAGTTCTTC. Translating gives CASSLVLAGGFSEQFF.

A single count supports this clone. This rearrangement joins TRBV6-1 to TRBJ2-2; TRBD1 might be the D (6 bases). CDR3 length: 13 residues. The germline V and J ends were trimmed by 6 bases and 7 bases, with 12 bases remaining between them. CDR1 is MNHNS and CDR2 is SASEGT in the germline V gene. The CDR3 region has the DNA TGTGCCAGCAGGTTTACAGGGAGCGGGGAGCTGTTTTTT. Its protein product is CASRFTGSGELFF.

The sample holds a few counts of this clone. This rearrangement joins TRBV11-2 to TRBJ1-1, with D possibly being TRBD1 (5 bases). Trimming took 3 bases from V and 1 from J, leaving 9 bases between them. The CDR3 is 14 amino acids. The germline V gene encodes CDR1 SGHAT and CDR2 FQNNGV. The CDR3 spells CASSFYGQNTEAFF. The CDR3 coding sequence is TGTGCCAGCAGCTTTTATGGACAGAACACTGAAGCTTTCTTT.

This clone was recorded many times. The chain couples TRBV5-1 to TRBJ1-2, with D uncertain. The V gene's germline CDR1 is SGHRS and CDR2 YFSETQ. The CDR3 runs 14 residues. The V end was cut by 4 bases, the J end by 6 bases, with 16 bases between. CDR3 protein: CASSPFGAPHGYTF. The CDR3 coding sequence is TGCGCCAGCAGCCCCTTCGGAGCCCCCCATGGCTACACCTTC.

V and J are TRBV5-5 and TRBJ2-5; D is undetermined. The CDR3 runs to 15 residues. V was pared by 1 base and J by 0 bases, with 10 bases between. In germline, CDR1 is SGHKS, CDR2 YYEKEE (reference sequence). The CDR3 sequence is CASSLRAPDQETQYF. In nucleotides, the CDR3 is TGTGCCAGCAGCTTGCGGGCACCCGACCAAGAGACCCAGTACTTC.

The chain links TRBV5-4 to TRBJ1-2; 7 bases match TRBD1. The V and J ends lost 5 bases and 7 bases, in that order; junction bases with no gene match: 8. Germline V gives CDR1 SGHNT, CDR2 YYREEE (reference sequence). The CDR3 totals 13 residues. The CDR3 here is CASSSSGGSGYTF. The CDR3 nucleotides read TGTGCCAGCAGTTCTTCAGGGGGAAGTGGCTACACCTTC.

This chain uses TRBV4-1 with TRBJ2-5; no reliable D call. This CDR3 is 15 amino acids long. Germline loops: CDR1 MGHRA, CDR2 YSYEKL. V dropped 3 bases and J dropped 2 bases, with 13 bases sitting between them. CDR3 DNA: TGCGCCAGCAGCCAGAGCGACCCCCAACAAGAGACCCAGTACTTC. It translates to CASSQSDPQQETQYF.

This sequence joins TRBV7-9 and TRBJ1-5; D may be TRBD1 (5 bases). Germline lookup yields CDR1 SEHNR and CDR2 FQNEAQ (reference sequence). The ends were cut back, 5 bases at V and 0 bases at J, with 14 bases in the middle. The CDR3 runs to 16 residues. This CDR3 reads CASSRPDSYSNQPQHF. The CDR3 DNA follows: TGTGCCAGCAGCCGACCCGACAGCTATAGCAATCAGCCCCAGCATTTT.